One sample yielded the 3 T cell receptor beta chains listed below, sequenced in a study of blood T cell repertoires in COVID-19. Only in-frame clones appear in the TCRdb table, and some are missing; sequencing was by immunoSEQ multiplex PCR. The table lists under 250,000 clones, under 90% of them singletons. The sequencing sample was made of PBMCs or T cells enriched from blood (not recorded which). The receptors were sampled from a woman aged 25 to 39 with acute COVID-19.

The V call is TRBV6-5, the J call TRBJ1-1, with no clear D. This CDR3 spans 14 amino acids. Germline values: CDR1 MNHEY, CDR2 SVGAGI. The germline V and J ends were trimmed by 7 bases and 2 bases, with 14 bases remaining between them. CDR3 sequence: CASTLGATNTEAFF. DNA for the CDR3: TGTGCCAGCACCCTGGGAGCGACCAACACTGAAGCTTTCTTT.

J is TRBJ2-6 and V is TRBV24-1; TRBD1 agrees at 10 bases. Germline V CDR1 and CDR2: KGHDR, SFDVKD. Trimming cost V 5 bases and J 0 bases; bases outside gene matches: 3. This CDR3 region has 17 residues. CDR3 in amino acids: CATSAGQGHSGANVLTF. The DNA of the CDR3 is TGTGCCACCAGTGCGGGACAGGGGCACTCTGGGGCCAACGTCCTGACTTTC.

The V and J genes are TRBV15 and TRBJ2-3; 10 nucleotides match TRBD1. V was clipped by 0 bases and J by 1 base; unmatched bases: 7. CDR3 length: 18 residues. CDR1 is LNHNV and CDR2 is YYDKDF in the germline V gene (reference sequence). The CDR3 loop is CATSRDLTGTGGTDTQYF. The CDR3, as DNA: TGTGCCACCAGCAGAGATTTAACCGGGACAGGGGGCACAGATACGCAGTATTTT. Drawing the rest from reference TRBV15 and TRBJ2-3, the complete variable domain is DAMVIQNPRYQVTQFGKPVTLSCSQTLNHNVMYWYQQKSSQAPKLLFHYYDKDFNNEADTPDNFQSRRPNTSFCFLDIRSPGLGDTAMYLCATSRDLTGTGGTDTQYFGPGTRLTVL.